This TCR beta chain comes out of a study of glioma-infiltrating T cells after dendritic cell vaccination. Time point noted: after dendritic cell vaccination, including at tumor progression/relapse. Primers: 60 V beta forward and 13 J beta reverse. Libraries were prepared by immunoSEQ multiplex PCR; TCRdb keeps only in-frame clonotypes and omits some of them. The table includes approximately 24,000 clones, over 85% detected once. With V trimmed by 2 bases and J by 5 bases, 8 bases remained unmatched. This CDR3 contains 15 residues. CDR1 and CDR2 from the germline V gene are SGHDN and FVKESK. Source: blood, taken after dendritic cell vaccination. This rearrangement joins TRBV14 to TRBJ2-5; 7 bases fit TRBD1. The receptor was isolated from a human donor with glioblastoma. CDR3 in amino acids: CASSQYRGLGETQYF. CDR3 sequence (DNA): TGTGCCAGCAGCCAATACAGGGGTCTGGGGGAGACCCAGTACTTC.